The T cell receptor beta chain described here comes from a study of cytomegalovirus exposure and HLA in healthy donors. Study in general: Within the Caucasian-associated ancestry cluster were around 81% of the roughly 430 genotyped donors. Study-level results: Cytomegalovirus status was reportedly diagnosed by the classifier with high specificity and sensitivity. With later analysis, a missense DCLRE1C variant became linked to TCR beta V- and J-gene trimming.

Both 60 Vbeta primers and 13 Jbeta primers went into the PCR. Profiled with immunoSEQ multiplex PCR; TCRdb holds only in-frame clones, not every one. The table includes around 130,000 clones, 60% to 85% detected once. The CDR3 sequence is 13 residues long. Germline CDR1 and CDR2: GTSNPN and SVGIG (reference sequence). The germline V and J ends were trimmed by 3 bases and 0 bases, with 8 bases remaining between them. To note about this clone: Its antigen is still unknown.

The chain links TRBV30 to TRBJ1-2; no definite D call. This TCR derives from a woman aged 18-29 years in good health and CMV-seronegative. Sequenced sample: PBMCs. The CDR3 sequence is CAWRRRTNYGYTF. The CDR3, as DNA: TGTGCCTGGAGAAGGAGGACTAACTATGGCTACACCTTC.